Shown below are 2 T cell receptor beta chains from a single sample sequenced in a study of lymphopenia after photon versus proton radiotherapy. Produced via immunoSEQ multiplex PCR; TCRdb's table is partial and in-frame only. The top ten hold 0.75% to 0.9% of the sample, which has around 25,000 clones, about 88% seen once. Sample: peripheral blood, taken from a patient treated with photon-based radiotherapy. These receptors were obtained from a woman aged 50 to 65 with cholangiocarcinoma.

The chain links TRBV5-6 to TRBJ2-1, with D unclear. The germline gives CDR1 SGHDT, CDR2 YYEEEE. The CDR3 extends over 13 amino acids. Deletions cut 9 bases from V and 5 bases from J, with 15 bases between. CDR3 amino acids: CATYRFFDNEQFF. In nucleotides, the CDR3 is TGTGCCACCTACCGTTTCTTTGACAATGAGCAGTTCTTC.

The chain couples TRBV11-2 to TRBJ1-3; D gene ambiguous. V was pared by 0 bases and J by 6 bases, with 12 bases between. This CDR3 spans 15 amino acids. Germline V CDR1 and CDR2: SGHAT, FQNNGV. For the CDR3, the DNA is TGTGCCAGCAGCTTAGATCCGAATCGGCAAAACACCATATATTTT. Translating gives CASSLDPNRQNTIYF.